The 4 T cell receptor beta chains in this list originate from one sample, sequenced in a study of blood T cells in healthy people across ages. Using a J-beta primer mix together with a sample-barcoded 5' primer, a second PCR was run for roughly 6 to 11 cycles. TCRdb re-analysed the 5' RACE reads in MiXCR, keeping a single row per CDR3 protein. The sample holds around 1,000,000 distinct CDR3 sequences, approximately 25% seen once. The same sample was also used in a study of T cells of mothers and their children.

The sample consisted of blood. The receptors come from a girl between 2 and 10 years old in good health.

This clonotype was observed a few times. V is TRBV5-5 and J is TRBJ2-4; D is perhaps TRBD1 (6 bases). Trimming shortened V by 0 bases and J by 7 bases, and 14 bases separated the two germline ends. The CDR3 is made up of 15 amino acids. Germline loops: CDR1 SGHKS, CDR2 YYEKEE (reference sequence). The CDR3 nucleotides read TGTGCCAGCAGCTTGGTGGCGTTAGACAGGAACATTCAGTACTTC. It encodes CASSLVALDRNIQYF.

There are a few counts of this clonotype. The rearrangement links TRBV6-5 to TRBJ2-7, with D unresolved. The CDR3 has 13 amino acids. With 5 bases removed from V and 7 bases from J, the gap between germline ends came to 15 bases. The V gene's germline CDR1 is MNHEY and CDR2 SVGAGI. The CDR3 sequence: CASSLGPLVEQYF. For the CDR3, the DNA is TGTGCCAGCAGTCTCGGACCTCTCGTAGAGCAGTACTTC.

Remarks on this clonotype: An end of the junction differs from the germline gene, which may be a read error. This chain uses TRBV12-3 or TRBV12-4 with TRBJ1-6, with D unresolved. The CDR3 runs 13 residues. The CDR3 region is CASSQIGNLPLHF. The CDR3, as DNA: TGTGCCAGCAGTCAGATCGGGAATTTACCCCTCCACTTT.

This clonotype was counted a few times. This sequence joins TRBV29-1 and TRBJ2-3, with 11 bases identical to TRBD2. The CDR3 covers 16 residues. With V trimmed by 2 bases and J by 6 bases, 10 bases remained unmatched. The V gene's germline CDR1 is SQVTM and CDR2 ANQGSEA. The CDR3 reads CSVENPSGRPPDTQYF. In DNA, the CDR3 is TGCAGCGTTGAAAACCCTAGCGGGAGGCCGCCGGATACGCAGTATTTT.